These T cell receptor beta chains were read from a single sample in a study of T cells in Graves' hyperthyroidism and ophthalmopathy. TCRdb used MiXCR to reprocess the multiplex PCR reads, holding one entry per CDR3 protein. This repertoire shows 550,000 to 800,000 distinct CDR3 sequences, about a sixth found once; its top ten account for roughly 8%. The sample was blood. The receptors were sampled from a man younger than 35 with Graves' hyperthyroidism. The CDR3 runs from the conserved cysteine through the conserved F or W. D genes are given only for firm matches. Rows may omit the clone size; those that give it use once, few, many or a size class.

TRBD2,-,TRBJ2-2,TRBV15,TGTGCCACCAGCAGAGATAGCGGGAGGGTACGGACCGGGGAGCTGTTTTTT,CATSRDSGRVRTGELFF
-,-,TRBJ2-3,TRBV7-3,TGTGCCAGCAGCTTAACGGGGGGGGGGTCAGGGGCAGATACGCAGTATTTT,CASSLTGGGSGADTQYF
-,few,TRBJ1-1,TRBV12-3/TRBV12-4,TGTGCCAGCAGCATTCGGGGCGAGACTGAAGCTTTCTTT,CASSIRGETEAFF
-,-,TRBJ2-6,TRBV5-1,TGCGCCAGCAGCTTTACCGGGTCCCCAACGGGAGGGGCCAACGTCCTGACTTTC,CASSFTGSPTGGANVLTF
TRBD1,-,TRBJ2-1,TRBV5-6,TGTGCCAGCAGCACGACAGGGGACCAGTTCTTC,CASSTTGDQFF
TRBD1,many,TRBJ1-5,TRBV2,TGTGCCAGCAGTGAAGCGGCGGGACAGGCTCAGCCCCAGCATTTT,CASSEAAGQAQPQHF
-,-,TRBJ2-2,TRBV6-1,TGTGCCAGCAGATCCCCACTTGGAGGAACCGGGGAGCTGTTTTTT,CASRSPLGGTGELFF
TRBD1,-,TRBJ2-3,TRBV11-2,TGTGCCAGCAGGCGCACACAGGGGTCCGCAGATACGCAGTATTTT,CASRRTQGSADTQYF
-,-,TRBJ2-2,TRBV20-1,TGCAGTGCTAGTCCTGATCCGGGACGGTTGACCGGGGAGCTGTTTTTT,CSASPDPGRLTGELFF
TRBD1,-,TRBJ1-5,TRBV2,TGTGCCAGCAGTACACCGGGACAGGGGGGCAATCAGCCCCAGCATTTT,CASSTPGQGGNQPQHF
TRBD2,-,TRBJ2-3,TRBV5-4,TGTGCCAGCAGCCGTCTAGCGGGGGAGCCGGGGTTCACAGATACGCAGTATTTT,CASSRLAGEPGFTDTQYF
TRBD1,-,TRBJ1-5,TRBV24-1,TGTGCCACCAGTGACGCCGGGACAGTCATTCCTCAGCCCCAGCATTTT,CATSDAGTVIPQPQHF